This TCR beta chain was captured in a study of T cells in Graves' hyperthyroidism and ophthalmopathy. Study at large: Peripheral blood was drawn at first diagnosis, prior to all treatment. Points from the study as a whole: Ophthalmopathy, which appeared later, was predicted by the model a median approximately 6 months before onset.

Many counts were recorded for this clonotype. The antigen is unknown. One end of the junction does not line up with germline, which may come from a read error. Researchers amplified the TCR beta CDR3 regions from RNA transcripts. An initial round of RT-PCR targeting the TCR CDR3 relied on the HTBI primer set. TCRdb processed the multiplex PCR reads anew with MiXCR; each CDR3 protein has one entry. This table has around 250,000 distinct CDR3 sequences, roughly 14% appearing once. Clinical symptoms, serum thyroxine, TRAb, thyroid ultrasound and orbital computed tomography informed diagnoses. The CDR3 has 15 amino acids. Germline CDR1 LGHDT, CDR2 YNNKEL (reference sequence).

The receptor was isolated from a woman aged 40 to 50 with Graves' hyperthyroidism that later progressed to Graves' ophthalmopathy. The sequencing sample was made of blood. The chain couples TRBV3-1 to TRBJ2-5; a possible D gene is TRBD2 (5 bases). The CDR3 sequence: CASSQDAATWEIQYF. The DNA of the CDR3 is TGTGCCAGCAGCCAAGACGCGGCCACATGGGAGATCCAGTACTTC.